Shown below are 27 T cell receptor beta chains from a single sample sequenced in a study of cytomegalovirus exposure and HLA in healthy donors. Primers included in the PCR were 60 Vbeta and 13 Jbeta primers. The method was immunoSEQ multiplex PCR; TCRdb's version includes in-frame clones alone and lacks a portion of them. The sample contains 97,000 or so clones, roughly three fifths of which appear only once. The material sequenced was PBMCs. These receptors were taken from a human donor in good health.

The chain is built from TRBV7-9 and TRBJ2-7; possible D gene TRBD2, 7 bases. Germline assignment: CDR1 SEHNR and CDR2 FQNEAQ (reference sequence). The length of the CDR3 is 14 residues. Between the trimmed V and J ends, which lost 5 bases and 3 bases, there was a span of 14 bases. For the CDR3, the DNA is TGTGCCAGCAGCCTACAGGGAGGGGGCTACGAGCAGTACTTC. It yields the protein CASSLQGGGYEQYF.

The chain recombines TRBV5-1 with TRBJ2-2; 12 bases align to TRBD2. The germline V gene encodes CDR1 SGHRS and CDR2 YFSETQ. The CDR3 consists of 14 residues. V dropped 9 bases and J dropped 8; count of bases not matched to a gene: 8. The CDR3 region is CATGRLAGAGELFF. The CDR3 DNA reads as TGCGCCACCGGACGACTAGCGGGAGCTGGGGAGCTGTTTTTT.

This clone was seen a few times. The gene calls are TRBV7-9 and TRBJ2-1, with 7 nucleotides matching TRBD1. Trimming took 5 bases from V and 4 from J; bases not matched to a gene: 14. Germline V gives CDR1 SEHNR, CDR2 FQNEAQ (reference sequence). CDR3 length: 17 residues. The CDR3 sequence is CASSPPRGSWLYNEQFF. The CDR3, as DNA: TGTGCCAGCAGCCCCCCCAGGGGGTCTTGGCTGTACAATGAGCAGTTCTTC.

The chain joins TRBV19 to TRBJ1-1; maybe TRBD1 (6 bases). Germline values: CDR1 LNHDA, CDR2 SQIVND (reference sequence). V lost 6 bases, J lost 0 bases, and 11 bases lay in between. This CDR3 spans 14 amino acids. CDR3 DNA: TGTGCCAGTAGCTCACAGGGAATGAACACTGAAGCTTTCTTT. Residues: CASSSQGMNTEAFF.

There are a few counts of this clone. The rearrangement links TRBV6-5 to TRBJ1-1, with 9 bases fitting TRBD1. This CDR3 region has 12 residues. J gave up 8 bases and V 6 bases, and 4 bases lay outside the gene matches. The germline CDR1 and CDR2 sequences are MNHEY and SVGAGI. CDR3 amino acids: CASRDRGMEAFF. In DNA, the CDR3 is TGTGCCAGCAGAGACAGGGGGATGGAAGCTTTCTTT.

The V and J genes are TRBV30 and TRBJ1-3, with a possible D match to TRBD1 (5 bases). The CDR3 extends over 15 amino acids. Trimming pared 3 bases from V and 2 bases from J, leaving 14 bases between. Germline V CDR1 and CDR2: GTSNPN, SVGIG (reference sequence). The CDR3 DNA is TGTGCCTGGAGGGCGATAGGGGCACCTGGAAACACCATATATTTT. Translation: CAWRAIGAPGNTIYF.

The V gene is TRBV6-5, the J gene TRBJ1-5; a weak D match, TRBD1 (5 bases). The V end was cut by 6 bases, the J end by 8 bases, with 17 bases between. The CDR3 is 14 residues long. Germline values: CDR1 MNHEY, CDR2 SVGAGI. The CDR3 bases are TGTGCCAGCAGGGCCTTCAGGGTAGAGGAGCCCCAGCATTTT. It codes for CASRAFRVEEPQHF.

Here the CDR3 DNA reads TGTGCCATCAGTGATGGCCAGAGCGACGAGCAGTACTTC. Its protein product is CAISDGQSDEQYF. V gene TRBV10-3 combines with J gene TRBJ2-7, with D unresolved. Germline loops: CDR1 ENHRY, CDR2 SYGVKD. Trimming took 3 bases from V and 5 from J, leaving 11 bases between them. The CDR3 totals 13 residues.

The rearrangement uses TRBV28 and TRBJ1-5, with D uncertain. The V gene lost 5 bases and the J gene lost 6 bases, with 17 bases spanning the gap. The CDR3 consists of 15 residues. Germline values: CDR1 MDHEN, CDR2 SYDVKM. In nucleotides, the CDR3 is TGTGCCAGCAGTGTCGCTGAGGGAATGGGTCAGCCCCAGCATTTT. Translation: CASSVAEGMGQPQHF. The full variable domain, in which reference TRBV28 and TRBJ1-5 provide the parts outside the CDR3, is DVKVTQSSRYLVKRTGEKVFLECVQDMDHENMFWYRQDPGLGLRLIYFSYDVKMKEKGDIPEGYSVSREKKERFSLILESASTNQTSMYLCASSVAEGMGQPQHFGDGTRLSIL.

The V gene is TRBV18, the J gene TRBJ1-5; maybe TRBD1 (5 bases). Germline V gene sequence: CDR1 KGHSH, CDR2 LQKENI. The CDR3 is 15 amino acids. Trimming left V 6 bases short and J 1 base short, with 13 bases between. The CDR3 nucleotides read TGTGCCAGCTCCCCGGGACTCGGAAGCAATCAGCCCCAGCATTTT. It codes for CASSPGLGSNQPQHF.

The chain has TRBV28 and TRBJ2-5; possibly TRBD1 for D (5 bases). CDR1 is MDHEN, CDR2 SYDVKM, per germline. The CDR3 sequence is 13 residues long. V dropped 6 bases and J dropped 9 bases, with 17 bases sitting between them. CDR3 region: CASRVGPPGSQYF. The CDR3 DNA reads TGTGCCAGCAGAGTAGGACCCCCAGGGTCCCAGTACTTC. Full variable domain (remainder filled in from reference TRBV28 and TRBJ2-5): DVKVTQSSRYLVKRTGEKVFLECVQDMDHENMFWYRQDPGLGLRLIYFSYDVKMKEKGDIPEGYSVSREKKERFSLILESASTNQTSMYLCASRVGPPGSQYFGPGTRLLVL.

The chain is built from TRBV7-9 and TRBJ2-7; 9 nucleotides line up with TRBD1. Trimming took 3 bases from V and 9 from J; bases not matched to a gene: 3. The CDR3 runs 12 residues. Germline V lookup: CDR1 SEHNR, CDR2 FQNEAQ (reference sequence). The CDR3 region is CASSFTGGVQYF. The CDR3 DNA sequence: TGTGCCAGCAGCTTCACAGGGGGCGTGCAGTACTTC.

The chain links TRBV5-5 to TRBJ1-4; 8 nucleotides agree with TRBD1. Germline CDR1 and CDR2: SGHKS and YYEKEE (reference sequence). Trimming at V came to 0 bases and at J to 7 bases, leaving 5 bases not matched to a gene. The CDR3 is 15 residues long. Here the CDR3 reads CASSLGDRGGEKLFF. The DNA of the CDR3 is TGTGCCAGCAGCTTGGGAGACAGGGGAGGTGAAAAACTGTTTTTT. The full variable domain, in which reference TRBV5-5 and TRBJ1-4 provide the parts outside the CDR3, is DAGVTQSPTHLIKTRGQQVTLRCSPISGHKSVSWYQQVLGQGPQFIFQYYEKEERGRGNFPDRFSARQFPNYSSELNVNALLLGDSALYLCASSLGDRGGEKLFFGSGTQLSVL.

The chain combines TRBV2 with TRBJ2-1, with D maybe TRBD1 (5 bases). CDR1 is SNHLY and CDR2 is FYNNEI in the germline V gene. The ends were cut back, 4 bases at V and 3 bases at J, with 7 bases in the middle. The CDR3 extends over 13 amino acids. The CDR3 coding sequence is TGTGCCAGCAGTGGACAGAGCTACAATGAGCAGTTCTTC. It specifies CASSGQSYNEQFF.

The chain joins TRBV7-6 to TRBJ2-7; D may be TRBD1 (6 bases). Germline CDR1 SGHVS, CDR2 FNYEAQ. V shed 5 bases and J shed 1 base, with 12 bases lying between them. This CDR3 has 14 residues. CDR3 amino acids: CASSPDRWSYEQYF. CDR3 sequence (DNA): TGTGCCAGCAGCCCCGACAGGTGGTCCTACGAGCAGTACTTC.

This clone showed up just a few times. The chain employs TRBV4-1 and TRBJ2-2; D might be TRBD1 (6 bases). CDR3 length equals 16 residues. The V end was cut by 1 base, the J end by 7 bases, with 16 bases between. CDR1 is MGHRA, CDR2 YSYEKL, per germline. The CDR3: CASSQGARGRVGELFF. The DNA of the CDR3 is TGCGCCAGCAGCCAAGGGGCCAGGGGACGCGTCGGGGAGCTGTTTTTT.

In regard to this clone: This CDR3 is also generated by other DNA sequences in the sample. The V gene is TRBV6-6, the J gene TRBJ2-7; D is unclear. V was shortened by 0 bases and J by 2 bases, with 8 bases between the two germline ends. This CDR3 region has 14 residues. The germline CDR1 and CDR2 sequences are MNHNY and SVGAGI (reference sequence). The CDR3 bases are TGTGCCAGCAGTTACTCAGCAGGAACCTACGAGCAGTACTTC. Amino acids: CASSYSAGTYEQYF.

The V call is TRBV10-2, the J call TRBJ2-1, with 14 bases lining up with TRBD2. Germline V gives CDR1 WSHSY, CDR2 SAAADI. V was pared by 9 bases and J by 8 bases, with 3 bases of the junction left unmatched. CDR3 length equals 13 residues. The CDR3 DNA reads as TGCGCCAGTCGGACTAGCGGGAGGCATGAGCAGTTCTTC. As protein: CASRTSGRHEQFF.

The rearrangement uses TRBV5-1 and TRBJ2-7, with no clear D. The V end lost 0 bases, the J end lost 4 bases, and 11 bases lay between the germline ends. The CDR3 contains 14 residues. The germline CDR1 and CDR2 sequences are SGHRS and YFSETQ. The DNA of the CDR3 is TGCGCCAGCAGCTTGGTCTCTCCCGTGTACGAGCAGTACTTC. Translation: CASSLVSPVYEQYF. Full variable domain (missing parts from reference TRBV5-1 and TRBJ2-7): KAGVTQTPRYLIKTRGQQVTLSCSPISGHRSVSWYQQTPGQGLQFLFEYFSETQRNKGNFPGRFSGRQFSNSRSEMNVSTLELGDSALYLCASSLVSPVYEQYFGPGTRLTVT.

This chain uses TRBV6-1 with TRBJ1-1; the match to TRBD1 covers 11 bases. J gave up 9 bases and V 5 bases, and 8 bases lay outside the gene matches. The length of the CDR3 is 14 residues. From germline, CDR1 is MNHNS and CDR2 SASEGT. DNA of the CDR3: TGTGCCAGCAGTTCCCGGACAGGGGGCGCGAAAGCTTTCTTT. This encodes CASSSRTGGAKAFF.

This chain joins TRBV4-1 and TRBJ1-3, with 7 bases identical to TRBD1. The V gene's germline CDR1 is MGHRA and CDR2 YSYEKL. The V segment lost 1 base and the J segment 2 bases; nucleotides outside the gene matches: 5. This CDR3 has 16 residues. CDR3 sequence reads: CASSQVTGVTGNTIYF. CDR3 coding DNA: TGCGCCAGCAGCCAAGTAACAGGGGTAACTGGAAACACCATATATTTT.

The rearrangement uses TRBV4-1 and TRBJ2-1; D may be TRBD2 (5 bases). From germline, CDR1 is MGHRA and CDR2 YSYEKL. The length of the CDR3 is 13 residues. The V gene lost 4 bases and the J gene lost 8 bases, with 12 bases spanning the gap. CDR3 sequence (DNA): TGCGCCAGCAGCCCATTCGCCGGGGATGAGCAGTTCTTC. Protein sequence: CASSPFAGDEQFF.

The V and J genes are TRBV7-9 and TRBJ2-3, with 9 positions matching TRBD1. The ends lost 5 bases at V and 3 bases at J; junction bases unmatched: 12. Germline V gene sequence: CDR1 SEHNR, CDR2 FQNEAQ (reference sequence). This CDR3 contains 17 residues. The CDR3, as DNA: TGTGCCAGCAGCCATAAATTGACAGGGGGATTTACAGATACGCAGTATTTT. It encodes CASSHKLTGGFTDTQYF.

V and J are TRBV9 and TRBJ2-7; D perhaps matches TRBD2 (7 bases). The V end lost 0 bases, the J end lost 3 bases, and 10 bases lay between the germline ends. CDR1 is SGDLS and CDR2 is YYNGEE in the germline V gene. The CDR3 loop spans 14 amino acids. The CDR3 protein is CASSVGGGRYEQYF. Written as DNA, the CDR3 is TGTGCCAGCAGCGTAGGGGGGGGCCGCTACGAGCAGTACTTC.

The V gene is TRBV2, the J gene TRBJ2-7, with a possible D match to TRBD1 (5 bases). The V end was cut by 7 bases, the J end by 5 bases, with 12 bases between. Germline V CDR1 and CDR2: SNHLY, FYNNEI. The CDR3 covers 12 residues. The CDR3 loop is CASNWAGNEQYF. The CDR3 DNA follows: TGTGCCAGCAACTGGGCAGGGAACGAGCAGTACTTC.

This chain uses TRBV11-2 with TRBJ2-1; D perhaps matches TRBD1 (6 bases). The CDR3 spans 14 residues. V lost 1 base to trimming and J lost 7 bases, with 11 bases between them. CDR1 SGHAT and CDR2 FQNNGV come from the germline V gene. CDR3 sequence: CASSLAGVQNEQFF. CDR3 nucleotides: TGTGCCAGCAGCTTAGCAGGGGTTCAAAATGAGCAGTTCTTC.

This chain uses TRBV6-1 with TRBJ1-5; D is perhaps TRBD1 (6 bases). The CDR3 is made up of 16 amino acids. Germline V gene sequence: CDR1 MNHNS, CDR2 SASEGT. The ends were cut back, 4 bases at V and 2 bases at J, with 15 bases in the middle. Here the CDR3 reads CASSVLGATGNQPQHF. The CDR3 bases are TGTGCCAGCAGTGTATTGGGGGCGACGGGCAATCAGCCCCAGCATTTT.